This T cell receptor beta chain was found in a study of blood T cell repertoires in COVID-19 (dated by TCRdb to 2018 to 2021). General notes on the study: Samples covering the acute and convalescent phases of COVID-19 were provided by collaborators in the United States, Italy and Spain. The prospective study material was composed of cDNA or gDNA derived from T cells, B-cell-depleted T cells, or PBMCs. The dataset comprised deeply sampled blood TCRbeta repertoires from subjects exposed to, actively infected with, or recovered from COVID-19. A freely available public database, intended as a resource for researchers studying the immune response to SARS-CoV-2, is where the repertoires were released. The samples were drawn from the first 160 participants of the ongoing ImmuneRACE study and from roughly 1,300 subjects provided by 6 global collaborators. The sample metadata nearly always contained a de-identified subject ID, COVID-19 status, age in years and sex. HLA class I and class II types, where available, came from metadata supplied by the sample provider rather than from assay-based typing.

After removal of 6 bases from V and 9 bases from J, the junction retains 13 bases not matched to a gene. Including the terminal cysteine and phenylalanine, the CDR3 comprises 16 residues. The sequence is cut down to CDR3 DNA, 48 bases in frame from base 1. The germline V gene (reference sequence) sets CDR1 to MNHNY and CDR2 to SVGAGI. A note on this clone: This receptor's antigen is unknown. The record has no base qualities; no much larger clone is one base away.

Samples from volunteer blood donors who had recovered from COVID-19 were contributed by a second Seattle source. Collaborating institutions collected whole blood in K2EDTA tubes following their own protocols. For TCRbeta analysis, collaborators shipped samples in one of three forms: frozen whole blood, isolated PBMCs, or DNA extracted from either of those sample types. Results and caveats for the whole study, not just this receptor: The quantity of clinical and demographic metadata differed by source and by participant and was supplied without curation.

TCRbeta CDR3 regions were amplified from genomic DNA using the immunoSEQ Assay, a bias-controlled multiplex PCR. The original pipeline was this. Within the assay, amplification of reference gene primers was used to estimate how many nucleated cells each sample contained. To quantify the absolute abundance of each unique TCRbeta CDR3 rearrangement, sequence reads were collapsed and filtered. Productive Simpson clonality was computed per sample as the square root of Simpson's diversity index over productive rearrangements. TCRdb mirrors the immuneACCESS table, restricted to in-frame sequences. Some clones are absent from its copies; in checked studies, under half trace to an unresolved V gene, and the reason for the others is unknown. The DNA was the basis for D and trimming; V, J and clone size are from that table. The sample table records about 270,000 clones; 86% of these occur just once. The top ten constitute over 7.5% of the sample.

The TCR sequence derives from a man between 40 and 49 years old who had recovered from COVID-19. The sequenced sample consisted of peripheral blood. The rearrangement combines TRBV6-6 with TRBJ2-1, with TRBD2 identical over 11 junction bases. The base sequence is TGTGCCAGCAGAACCGGGACTAGCGGCCATTTGGGTGAGCAGTTCTTC. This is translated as CASRTGTSGHLGEQFF.